Sequencing of this T cell receptor (beta chain) was carried out in a study of blood T cell repertoires in COVID-19. The assay was immunoSEQ multiplex PCR, and TCRdb's table has in-frame clones only and misses some. The sample includes approximately 150,000 clones, approximately 90% of them seen just once. Germline CDR1 LGHNA, CDR2 YNFKEQ. There are 17 residues in the CDR3. The V segment lost 2 bases and the J segment 4 bases; nucleotides outside the gene matches: 10. This chain connects TRBV4-2 to TRBJ2-1; 8 bases are shared with TRBD1. The sequence came from a man between 65 and 85 years old with active COVID-19. The sample consisted of peripheral blood. CDR3 nucleotides: TGTGCCAGCAGCCAATCCCCGGGGGACAGGAGGTACAATGAGCAGTTCTTC. Translated: CASSQSPGDRRYNEQFF.